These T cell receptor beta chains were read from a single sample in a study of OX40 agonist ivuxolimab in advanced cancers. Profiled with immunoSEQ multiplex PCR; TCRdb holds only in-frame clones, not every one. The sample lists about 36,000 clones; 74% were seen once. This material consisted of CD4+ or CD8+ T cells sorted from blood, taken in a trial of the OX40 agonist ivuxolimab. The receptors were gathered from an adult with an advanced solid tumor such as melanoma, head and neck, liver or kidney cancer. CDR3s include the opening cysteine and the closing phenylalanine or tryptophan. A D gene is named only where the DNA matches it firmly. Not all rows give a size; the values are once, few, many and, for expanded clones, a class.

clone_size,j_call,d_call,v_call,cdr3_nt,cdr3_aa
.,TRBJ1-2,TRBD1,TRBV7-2,TGTGCCAGCAGCTTAAGAGTGGGGAGGAGGGGGCTCTACACCTTC,CASSLRVGRRGLYTF
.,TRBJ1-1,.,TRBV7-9,TGTGCCAGCAGCTTTAACCAGAAACCAGCTGAAGCTTTCTTT,CASSFNQKPAEAFF
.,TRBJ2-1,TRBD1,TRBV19,TGTGCCAGTAGTATAAGGGACAGGGGCTACAATGAGCAGTTCTTC,CASSIRDRGYNEQFF
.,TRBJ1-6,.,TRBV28,TGTGCCAGCCTGGGAGGCAAATCACCCCTCCACTTT,CASLGGKSPLHF
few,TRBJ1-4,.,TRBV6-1,TGTGCCAGCAGACCCCCGGGACGGCTGAATGAAAAACTGTTTTTT,CASRPPGRLNEKLFF
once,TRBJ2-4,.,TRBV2,TGTGCCAGCAGTGAAGCGATGGCAGGGAGCATTCAGTACTTC,CASSEAMAGSIQYF
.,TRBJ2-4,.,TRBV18,TGTGCCAGCTCCCCAGGGGCCAAAAACATTCAGTACTTC,CASSPGAKNIQYF
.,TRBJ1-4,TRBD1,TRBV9,TGTGCCAGCAGCCCCCGGGACAGGGGCCTGGTAGGACTGTTTTTT,CASSPRDRGLVGLFF
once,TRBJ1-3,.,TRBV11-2,TGTGCCAGCAGCTTAGAGCGCTCTGGAAACACCATATATTTT,CASSLERSGNTIYF
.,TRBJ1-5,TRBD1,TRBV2,TGTGCCAGCAATTTACAGGGGAGTAGCAATCAGCCCCAGCATTTT,CASNLQGSSNQPQHF
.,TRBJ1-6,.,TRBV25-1,TGTGCCAGCAGTGAAGGGTTGGAGGGGATTTCACCCCTCCACTTT,CASSEGLEGISPLHF
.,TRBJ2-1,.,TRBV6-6,TGTGCCAGCAGTTACTCGTTGATGGACAATGAGCAGTTCTTC,CASSYSLMDNEQFF
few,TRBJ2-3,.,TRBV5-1,TGCGCCAGCAGCTTTGGCGGGGGCACAGATACGCAGTATTTT,CASSFGGGTDTQYF
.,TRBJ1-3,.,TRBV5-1,TGCGCCAGCAGCTTACAGGGCAAATCTGGAAACACCATATATTTT,CASSLQGKSGNTIYF